This T cell receptor (beta chain) originates from a study of T cell responses to AZD1222 COVID-19 vaccine. Study results and caveats: There were repertoire samples only from the period after the peak T cell response. Spike-specific TCR repertoires showed rising breadth and depth after two AZD1222 doses. The donors showed a predominance of white British ancestry and of females, with possible underestimation of clonal diversity.

With regard to this clone: Its specificity is not known.

From germline, CDR1 is SQVTM and CDR2 ANQGSEA. The ends were cut back, 6 bases at V and 7 bases at J, with 9 bases in the middle. The CDR3 is made up of 11 amino acids. Method: immunoSEQ multiplex PCR; TCRdb's copy keeps in-frame clones and lacks some. The repertoire has about 130,000 clones, around 90% of them found once; the top ten carry 15% to 20%. The clonotype originates from an adult in good health. The sequencing used peripheral blood, collected on day 0 of MenACWY control vaccination. J is TRBJ2-2 and V is TRBV29-1; D perhaps matches TRBD2 (5 bases). The CDR3 DNA reads as TGCAGCGTGACTGGAGGCGGGGAGCTGTTTTTT. Encoded protein: CSVTGGGELFF.